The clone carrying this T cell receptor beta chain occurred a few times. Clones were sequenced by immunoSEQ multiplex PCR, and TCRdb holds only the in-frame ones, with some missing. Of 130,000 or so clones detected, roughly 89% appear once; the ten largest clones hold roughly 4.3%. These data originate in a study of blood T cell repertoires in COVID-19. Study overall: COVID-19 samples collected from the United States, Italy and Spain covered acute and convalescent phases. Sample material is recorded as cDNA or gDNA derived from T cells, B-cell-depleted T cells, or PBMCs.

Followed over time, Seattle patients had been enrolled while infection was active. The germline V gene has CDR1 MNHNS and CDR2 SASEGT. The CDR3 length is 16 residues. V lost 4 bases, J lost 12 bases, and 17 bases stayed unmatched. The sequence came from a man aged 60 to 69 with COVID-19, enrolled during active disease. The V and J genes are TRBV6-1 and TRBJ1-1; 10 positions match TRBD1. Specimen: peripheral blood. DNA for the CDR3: TGTGCCAGCAGTGGGTGGATGGGAGACAGGGGGCTCCCCTCTTTCTTT. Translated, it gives CASSGWMGDRGLPSFF.